This T cell receptor (beta chain) was sequenced in a study of T cells in women clearing cervical HPV infection. Study-wide results and limits: TRBV6-7 relative abundance averaged roughly 0.1% in cases and approximately 0.15% in controls. CIN3+ cases had significantly higher TCR richness than controls; evenness did not differ.

A note on this clone: The antigen is unknown. The read halts 3 residues ahead of the CDR3 end, with the missing end drawn from the germline J gene.

Average input was around 1,100 ng genomic DNA for immunoSEQ TCR beta CDR3 amplification. The repertoire was sequenced with immunoSEQ multiplex PCR; TCRdb's copy has only in-frame clones and lacks some. Recorded for this sample: 25,000 to 30,000 clones. The CDR3 totals 14 residues. With 4 bases removed from V and 1 base from J, the gap between germline ends came to 11 bases. The germline V gene encodes CDR1 SGHRS and CDR2 YFSETQ. The clonotype comes from a woman between 18 and 75 years old with a cervical HPV16 infection that either progressed to CIN3+ or cleared (not recorded which). The sequenced material came from blood buffy coat. This chain connects TRBV5-1 to TRBJ1-1; TRBD1 might be the D (5 bases). The sequenced CDR3 bases are TGCGCCAGCAGCGTAGGCACAGGGAACACTGAA. Translated: CASSVGTGNTE. The full CDR3 reads CASSVGTGNTEAFF.